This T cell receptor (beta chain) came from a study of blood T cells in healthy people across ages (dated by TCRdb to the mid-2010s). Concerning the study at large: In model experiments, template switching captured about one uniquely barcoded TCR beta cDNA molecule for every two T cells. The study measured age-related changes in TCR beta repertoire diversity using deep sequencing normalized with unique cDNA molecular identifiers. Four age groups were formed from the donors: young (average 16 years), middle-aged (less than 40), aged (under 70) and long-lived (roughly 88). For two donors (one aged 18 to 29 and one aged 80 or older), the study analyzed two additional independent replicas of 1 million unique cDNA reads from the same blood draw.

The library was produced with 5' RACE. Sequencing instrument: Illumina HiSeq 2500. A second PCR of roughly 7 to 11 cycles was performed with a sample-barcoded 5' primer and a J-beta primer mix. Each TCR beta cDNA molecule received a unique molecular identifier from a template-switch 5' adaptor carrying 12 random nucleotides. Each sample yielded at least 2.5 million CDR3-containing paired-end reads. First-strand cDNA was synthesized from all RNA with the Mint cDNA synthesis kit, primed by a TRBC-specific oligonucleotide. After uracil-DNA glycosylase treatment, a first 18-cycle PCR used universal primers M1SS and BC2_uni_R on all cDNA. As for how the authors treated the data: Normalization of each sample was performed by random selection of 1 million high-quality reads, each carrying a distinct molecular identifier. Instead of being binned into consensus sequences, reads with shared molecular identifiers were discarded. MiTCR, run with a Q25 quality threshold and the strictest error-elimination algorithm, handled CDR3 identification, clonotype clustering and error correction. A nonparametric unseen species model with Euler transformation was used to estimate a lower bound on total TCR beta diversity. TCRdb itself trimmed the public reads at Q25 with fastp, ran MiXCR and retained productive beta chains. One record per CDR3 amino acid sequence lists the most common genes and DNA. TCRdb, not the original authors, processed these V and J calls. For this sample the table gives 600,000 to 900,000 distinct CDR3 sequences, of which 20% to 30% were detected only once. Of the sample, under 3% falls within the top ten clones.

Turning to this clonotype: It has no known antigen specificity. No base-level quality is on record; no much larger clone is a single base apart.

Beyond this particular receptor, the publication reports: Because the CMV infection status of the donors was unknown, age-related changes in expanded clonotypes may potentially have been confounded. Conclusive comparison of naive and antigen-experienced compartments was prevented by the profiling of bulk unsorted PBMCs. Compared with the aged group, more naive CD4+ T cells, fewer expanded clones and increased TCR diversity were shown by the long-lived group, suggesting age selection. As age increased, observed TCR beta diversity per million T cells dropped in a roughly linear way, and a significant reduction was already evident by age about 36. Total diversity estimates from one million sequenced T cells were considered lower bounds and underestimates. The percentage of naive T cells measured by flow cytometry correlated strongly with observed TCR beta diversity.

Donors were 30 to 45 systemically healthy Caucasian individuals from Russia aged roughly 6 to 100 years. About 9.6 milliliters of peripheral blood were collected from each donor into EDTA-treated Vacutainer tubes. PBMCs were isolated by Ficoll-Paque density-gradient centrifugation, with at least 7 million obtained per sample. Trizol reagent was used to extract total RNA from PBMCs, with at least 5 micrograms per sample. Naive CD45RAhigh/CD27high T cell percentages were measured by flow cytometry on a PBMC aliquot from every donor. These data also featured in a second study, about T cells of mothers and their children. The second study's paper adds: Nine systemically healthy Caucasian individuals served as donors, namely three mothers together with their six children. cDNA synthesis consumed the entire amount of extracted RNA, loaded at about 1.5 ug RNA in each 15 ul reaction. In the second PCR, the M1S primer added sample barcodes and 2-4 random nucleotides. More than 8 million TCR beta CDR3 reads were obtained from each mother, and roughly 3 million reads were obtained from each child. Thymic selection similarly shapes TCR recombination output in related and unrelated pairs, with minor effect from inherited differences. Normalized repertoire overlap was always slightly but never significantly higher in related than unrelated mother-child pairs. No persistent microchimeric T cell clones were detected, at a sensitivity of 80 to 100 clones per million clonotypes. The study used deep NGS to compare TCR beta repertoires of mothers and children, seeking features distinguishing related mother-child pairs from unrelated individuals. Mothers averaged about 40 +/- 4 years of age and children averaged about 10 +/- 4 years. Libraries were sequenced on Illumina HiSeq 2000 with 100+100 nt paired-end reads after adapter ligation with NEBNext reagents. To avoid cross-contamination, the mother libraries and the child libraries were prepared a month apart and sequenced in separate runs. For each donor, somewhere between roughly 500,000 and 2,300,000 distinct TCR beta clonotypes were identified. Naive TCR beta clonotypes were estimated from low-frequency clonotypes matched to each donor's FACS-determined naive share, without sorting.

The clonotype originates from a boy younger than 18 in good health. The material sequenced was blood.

Read as DNA, the sequence is TGCAGTGCTCTCCAGGGACAGGGCACAGATACGCAGTATTTT. The translation is CSALQGQGTDTQYF. The V and J genes are TRBV20-1 and TRBJ2-3, with TRBD1 matching 8 junction bases. Per the germline V gene (reference sequence), DFQATT is the CDR1 and SNEGSKA is the CDR2. Compared with germline, V lacks 5 bases and J lacks 1 base; bases without a gene match: 5. The CDR3 holds 14 amino acids from the cysteine to the phenylalanine. The sequence is cut down to CDR3 DNA, 42 bases in frame from base 1.